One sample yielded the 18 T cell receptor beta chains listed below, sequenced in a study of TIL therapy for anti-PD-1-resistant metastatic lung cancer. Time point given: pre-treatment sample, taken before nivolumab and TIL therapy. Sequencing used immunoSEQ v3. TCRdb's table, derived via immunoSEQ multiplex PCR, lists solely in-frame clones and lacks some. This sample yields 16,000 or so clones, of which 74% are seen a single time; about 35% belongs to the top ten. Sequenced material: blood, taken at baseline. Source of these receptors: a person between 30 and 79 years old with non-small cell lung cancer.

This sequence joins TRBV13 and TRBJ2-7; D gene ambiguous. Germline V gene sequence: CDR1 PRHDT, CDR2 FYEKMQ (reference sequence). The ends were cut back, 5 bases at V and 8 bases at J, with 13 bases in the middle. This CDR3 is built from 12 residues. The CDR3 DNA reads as TGTGCCAGCAGCACCCGTGGTCTGAAGCAGTACTTC. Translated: CASSTRGLKQYF.

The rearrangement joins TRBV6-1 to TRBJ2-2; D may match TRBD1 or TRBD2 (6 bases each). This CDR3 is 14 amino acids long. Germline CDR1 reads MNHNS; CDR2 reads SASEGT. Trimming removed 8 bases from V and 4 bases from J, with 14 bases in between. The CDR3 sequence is CASWRGGITGELFF. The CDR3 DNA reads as TGTGCCAGCTGGAGAGGGGGGATCACCGGGGAGCTGTTTTTT.

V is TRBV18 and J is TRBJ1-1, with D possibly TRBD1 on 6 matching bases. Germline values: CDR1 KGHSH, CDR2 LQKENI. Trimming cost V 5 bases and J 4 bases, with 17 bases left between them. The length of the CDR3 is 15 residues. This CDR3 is CASSATGLPSTEAFF. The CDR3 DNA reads TGTGCCAGCTCAGCTACAGGGTTGCCGAGCACTGAAGCTTTCTTT.

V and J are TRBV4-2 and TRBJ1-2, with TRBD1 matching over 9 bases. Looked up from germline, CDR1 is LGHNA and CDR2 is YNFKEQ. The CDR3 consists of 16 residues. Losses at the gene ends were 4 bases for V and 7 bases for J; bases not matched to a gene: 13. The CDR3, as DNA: TGTGCCAGCAGCCGAGGAGCCGCGGGACAGGGTAGTGGCTACACCTTC. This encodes CASSRGAAGQGSGYTF.

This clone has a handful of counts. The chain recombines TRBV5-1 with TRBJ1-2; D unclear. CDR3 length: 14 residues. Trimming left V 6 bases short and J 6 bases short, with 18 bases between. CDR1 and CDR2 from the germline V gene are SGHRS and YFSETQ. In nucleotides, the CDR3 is TGCGCCAGCACGGCGGAATCAGGTAGAAATGGCTACACCTTC. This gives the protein CASTAESGRNGYTF.

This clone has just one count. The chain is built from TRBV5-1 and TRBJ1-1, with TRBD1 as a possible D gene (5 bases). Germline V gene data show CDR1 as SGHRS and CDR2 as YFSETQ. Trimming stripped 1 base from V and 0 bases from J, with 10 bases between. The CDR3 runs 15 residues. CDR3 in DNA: TGCGCCAGCAGCTTGATGGAGGGACTGAACACTGAAGCTTTCTTT. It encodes CASSLMEGLNTEAFF.

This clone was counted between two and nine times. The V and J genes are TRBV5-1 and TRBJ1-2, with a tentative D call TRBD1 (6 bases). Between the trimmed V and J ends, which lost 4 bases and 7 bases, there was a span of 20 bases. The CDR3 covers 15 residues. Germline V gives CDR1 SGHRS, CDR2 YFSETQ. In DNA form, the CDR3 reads TGCGCCAGCAGCCTAAGACAGGATGGAGGTCTTGGCTACACCTTC. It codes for CASSLRQDGGLGYTF.

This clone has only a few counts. CDR3 region: CASTEQPVGLSTEAFF. CDR3 nucleotides: TGTGCCAGCACCGAACAGCCCGTAGGGTTGAGCACTGAAGCTTTCTTT. The chain combines TRBV7-6 with TRBJ1-1; D gene unclear. CDR3 length equals 16 residues. Germline loops: CDR1 SGHVS, CDR2 FNYEAQ. Trimming left V 7 bases short and J 4 bases short, with 22 bases between. The variable domain in full, with the rest retrieved from reference TRBV7-6 and TRBJ1-1, is GAGVSQSPRYKVTKRGQDVALRCDPISGHVSLYWYRQALGQGPEFLTYFNYEAQQDKSGLPNDRFSAERPEGSISTLTIQRTEQRDSAMYRCASTEQPVGLSTEAFFGQGTRLTVV.

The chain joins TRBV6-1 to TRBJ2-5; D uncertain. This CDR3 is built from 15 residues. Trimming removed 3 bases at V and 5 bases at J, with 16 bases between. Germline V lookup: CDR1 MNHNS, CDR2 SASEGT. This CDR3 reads CASSDGVVPSETQYF. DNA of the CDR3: TGTGCCAGCAGTGACGGCGTCGTCCCTTCGGAGACCCAGTACTTC.

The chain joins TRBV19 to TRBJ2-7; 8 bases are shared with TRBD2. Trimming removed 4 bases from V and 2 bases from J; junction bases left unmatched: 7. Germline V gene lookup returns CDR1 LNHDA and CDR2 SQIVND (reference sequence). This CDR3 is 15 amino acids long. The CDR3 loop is CASSRGELAAYEQYF. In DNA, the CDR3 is TGTGCCAGTAGTAGGGGGGAACTAGCGGCCTACGAGCAGTACTTC. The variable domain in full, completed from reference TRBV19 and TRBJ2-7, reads DGGITQSPKYLFRKEGQNVTLSCEQNLNHDAMYWYRQDPGQGLRLIYYSQIVNDFQKGDIAEGYSVSREKKESFPLTVTSAQKNPTAFYLCASSRGELAAYEQYFGPGTRLTVT.

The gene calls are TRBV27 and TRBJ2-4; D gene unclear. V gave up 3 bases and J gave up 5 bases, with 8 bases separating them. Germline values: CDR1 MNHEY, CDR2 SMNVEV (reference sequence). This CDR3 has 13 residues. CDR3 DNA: TGTGCCAGCAGTTTTCAAGCACAAAACATTCAGTACTTC. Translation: CASSFQAQNIQYF.

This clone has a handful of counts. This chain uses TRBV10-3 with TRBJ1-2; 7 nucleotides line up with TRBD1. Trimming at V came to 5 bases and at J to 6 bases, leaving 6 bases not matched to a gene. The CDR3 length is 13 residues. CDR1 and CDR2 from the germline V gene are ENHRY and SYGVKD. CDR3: CAISPQGRDGYTF. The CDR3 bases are TGTGCCATCAGTCCACAGGGGCGGGATGGCTACACCTTC.

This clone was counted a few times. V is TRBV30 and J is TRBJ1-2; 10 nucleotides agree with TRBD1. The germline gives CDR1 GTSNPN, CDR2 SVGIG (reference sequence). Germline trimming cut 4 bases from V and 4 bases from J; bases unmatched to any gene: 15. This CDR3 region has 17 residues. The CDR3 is CAWILLSRDRGFYGYTF. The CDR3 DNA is TGTGCCTGGATCCTCCTCTCACGGGACAGGGGTTTCTATGGCTACACCTTC.

CDR3 loop: CASSRDRGGGNTIYF. CDR3 DNA: TGTGCCAGCAGCCGCGACAGGGGTGGCGGAAACACCATATATTTT. The rearrangement links TRBV7-2 to TRBJ1-3; 8 bases map to TRBD1. CDR1 and CDR2 from the germline V gene are SGHTA and FQGNSA. The junction had 7 bases not matched to a gene; V was cut back by 5 bases and J by 4 bases. The CDR3 consists of 15 residues.

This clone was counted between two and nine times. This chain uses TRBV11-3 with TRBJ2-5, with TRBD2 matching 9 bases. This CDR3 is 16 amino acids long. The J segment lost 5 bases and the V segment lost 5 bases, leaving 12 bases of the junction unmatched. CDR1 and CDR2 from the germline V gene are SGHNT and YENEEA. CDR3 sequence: CASSRDLAGGRETQYF. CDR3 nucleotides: TGTGCCAGCAGCCGAGATCTGGCGGGGGGGCGGGAGACCCAGTACTTC.

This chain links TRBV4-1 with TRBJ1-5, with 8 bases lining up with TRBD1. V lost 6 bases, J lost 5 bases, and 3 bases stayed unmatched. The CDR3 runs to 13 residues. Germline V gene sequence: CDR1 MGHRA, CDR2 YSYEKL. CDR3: CASSQQGDQPQHF. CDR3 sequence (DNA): TGCGCCAGCAGTCAACAGGGGGATCAGCCCCAGCATTTT.

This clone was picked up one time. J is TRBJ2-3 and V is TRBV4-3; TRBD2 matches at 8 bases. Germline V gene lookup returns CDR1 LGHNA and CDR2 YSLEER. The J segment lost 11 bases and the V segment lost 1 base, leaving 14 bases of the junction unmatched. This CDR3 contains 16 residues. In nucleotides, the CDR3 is TGCGCCAGCAGCCAAGTAGGGGGACTAGGGAGGGTACGGCAGTATTTT. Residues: CASSQVGGLGRVRQYF.

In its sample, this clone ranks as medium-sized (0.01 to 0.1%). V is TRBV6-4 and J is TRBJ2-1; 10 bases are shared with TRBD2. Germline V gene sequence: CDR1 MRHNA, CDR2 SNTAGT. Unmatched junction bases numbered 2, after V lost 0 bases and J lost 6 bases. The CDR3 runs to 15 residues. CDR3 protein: CASSDSSGGANEQFF. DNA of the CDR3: TGTGCCAGCAGTGACTCGAGCGGGGGGGCCAATGAGCAGTTCTTC.